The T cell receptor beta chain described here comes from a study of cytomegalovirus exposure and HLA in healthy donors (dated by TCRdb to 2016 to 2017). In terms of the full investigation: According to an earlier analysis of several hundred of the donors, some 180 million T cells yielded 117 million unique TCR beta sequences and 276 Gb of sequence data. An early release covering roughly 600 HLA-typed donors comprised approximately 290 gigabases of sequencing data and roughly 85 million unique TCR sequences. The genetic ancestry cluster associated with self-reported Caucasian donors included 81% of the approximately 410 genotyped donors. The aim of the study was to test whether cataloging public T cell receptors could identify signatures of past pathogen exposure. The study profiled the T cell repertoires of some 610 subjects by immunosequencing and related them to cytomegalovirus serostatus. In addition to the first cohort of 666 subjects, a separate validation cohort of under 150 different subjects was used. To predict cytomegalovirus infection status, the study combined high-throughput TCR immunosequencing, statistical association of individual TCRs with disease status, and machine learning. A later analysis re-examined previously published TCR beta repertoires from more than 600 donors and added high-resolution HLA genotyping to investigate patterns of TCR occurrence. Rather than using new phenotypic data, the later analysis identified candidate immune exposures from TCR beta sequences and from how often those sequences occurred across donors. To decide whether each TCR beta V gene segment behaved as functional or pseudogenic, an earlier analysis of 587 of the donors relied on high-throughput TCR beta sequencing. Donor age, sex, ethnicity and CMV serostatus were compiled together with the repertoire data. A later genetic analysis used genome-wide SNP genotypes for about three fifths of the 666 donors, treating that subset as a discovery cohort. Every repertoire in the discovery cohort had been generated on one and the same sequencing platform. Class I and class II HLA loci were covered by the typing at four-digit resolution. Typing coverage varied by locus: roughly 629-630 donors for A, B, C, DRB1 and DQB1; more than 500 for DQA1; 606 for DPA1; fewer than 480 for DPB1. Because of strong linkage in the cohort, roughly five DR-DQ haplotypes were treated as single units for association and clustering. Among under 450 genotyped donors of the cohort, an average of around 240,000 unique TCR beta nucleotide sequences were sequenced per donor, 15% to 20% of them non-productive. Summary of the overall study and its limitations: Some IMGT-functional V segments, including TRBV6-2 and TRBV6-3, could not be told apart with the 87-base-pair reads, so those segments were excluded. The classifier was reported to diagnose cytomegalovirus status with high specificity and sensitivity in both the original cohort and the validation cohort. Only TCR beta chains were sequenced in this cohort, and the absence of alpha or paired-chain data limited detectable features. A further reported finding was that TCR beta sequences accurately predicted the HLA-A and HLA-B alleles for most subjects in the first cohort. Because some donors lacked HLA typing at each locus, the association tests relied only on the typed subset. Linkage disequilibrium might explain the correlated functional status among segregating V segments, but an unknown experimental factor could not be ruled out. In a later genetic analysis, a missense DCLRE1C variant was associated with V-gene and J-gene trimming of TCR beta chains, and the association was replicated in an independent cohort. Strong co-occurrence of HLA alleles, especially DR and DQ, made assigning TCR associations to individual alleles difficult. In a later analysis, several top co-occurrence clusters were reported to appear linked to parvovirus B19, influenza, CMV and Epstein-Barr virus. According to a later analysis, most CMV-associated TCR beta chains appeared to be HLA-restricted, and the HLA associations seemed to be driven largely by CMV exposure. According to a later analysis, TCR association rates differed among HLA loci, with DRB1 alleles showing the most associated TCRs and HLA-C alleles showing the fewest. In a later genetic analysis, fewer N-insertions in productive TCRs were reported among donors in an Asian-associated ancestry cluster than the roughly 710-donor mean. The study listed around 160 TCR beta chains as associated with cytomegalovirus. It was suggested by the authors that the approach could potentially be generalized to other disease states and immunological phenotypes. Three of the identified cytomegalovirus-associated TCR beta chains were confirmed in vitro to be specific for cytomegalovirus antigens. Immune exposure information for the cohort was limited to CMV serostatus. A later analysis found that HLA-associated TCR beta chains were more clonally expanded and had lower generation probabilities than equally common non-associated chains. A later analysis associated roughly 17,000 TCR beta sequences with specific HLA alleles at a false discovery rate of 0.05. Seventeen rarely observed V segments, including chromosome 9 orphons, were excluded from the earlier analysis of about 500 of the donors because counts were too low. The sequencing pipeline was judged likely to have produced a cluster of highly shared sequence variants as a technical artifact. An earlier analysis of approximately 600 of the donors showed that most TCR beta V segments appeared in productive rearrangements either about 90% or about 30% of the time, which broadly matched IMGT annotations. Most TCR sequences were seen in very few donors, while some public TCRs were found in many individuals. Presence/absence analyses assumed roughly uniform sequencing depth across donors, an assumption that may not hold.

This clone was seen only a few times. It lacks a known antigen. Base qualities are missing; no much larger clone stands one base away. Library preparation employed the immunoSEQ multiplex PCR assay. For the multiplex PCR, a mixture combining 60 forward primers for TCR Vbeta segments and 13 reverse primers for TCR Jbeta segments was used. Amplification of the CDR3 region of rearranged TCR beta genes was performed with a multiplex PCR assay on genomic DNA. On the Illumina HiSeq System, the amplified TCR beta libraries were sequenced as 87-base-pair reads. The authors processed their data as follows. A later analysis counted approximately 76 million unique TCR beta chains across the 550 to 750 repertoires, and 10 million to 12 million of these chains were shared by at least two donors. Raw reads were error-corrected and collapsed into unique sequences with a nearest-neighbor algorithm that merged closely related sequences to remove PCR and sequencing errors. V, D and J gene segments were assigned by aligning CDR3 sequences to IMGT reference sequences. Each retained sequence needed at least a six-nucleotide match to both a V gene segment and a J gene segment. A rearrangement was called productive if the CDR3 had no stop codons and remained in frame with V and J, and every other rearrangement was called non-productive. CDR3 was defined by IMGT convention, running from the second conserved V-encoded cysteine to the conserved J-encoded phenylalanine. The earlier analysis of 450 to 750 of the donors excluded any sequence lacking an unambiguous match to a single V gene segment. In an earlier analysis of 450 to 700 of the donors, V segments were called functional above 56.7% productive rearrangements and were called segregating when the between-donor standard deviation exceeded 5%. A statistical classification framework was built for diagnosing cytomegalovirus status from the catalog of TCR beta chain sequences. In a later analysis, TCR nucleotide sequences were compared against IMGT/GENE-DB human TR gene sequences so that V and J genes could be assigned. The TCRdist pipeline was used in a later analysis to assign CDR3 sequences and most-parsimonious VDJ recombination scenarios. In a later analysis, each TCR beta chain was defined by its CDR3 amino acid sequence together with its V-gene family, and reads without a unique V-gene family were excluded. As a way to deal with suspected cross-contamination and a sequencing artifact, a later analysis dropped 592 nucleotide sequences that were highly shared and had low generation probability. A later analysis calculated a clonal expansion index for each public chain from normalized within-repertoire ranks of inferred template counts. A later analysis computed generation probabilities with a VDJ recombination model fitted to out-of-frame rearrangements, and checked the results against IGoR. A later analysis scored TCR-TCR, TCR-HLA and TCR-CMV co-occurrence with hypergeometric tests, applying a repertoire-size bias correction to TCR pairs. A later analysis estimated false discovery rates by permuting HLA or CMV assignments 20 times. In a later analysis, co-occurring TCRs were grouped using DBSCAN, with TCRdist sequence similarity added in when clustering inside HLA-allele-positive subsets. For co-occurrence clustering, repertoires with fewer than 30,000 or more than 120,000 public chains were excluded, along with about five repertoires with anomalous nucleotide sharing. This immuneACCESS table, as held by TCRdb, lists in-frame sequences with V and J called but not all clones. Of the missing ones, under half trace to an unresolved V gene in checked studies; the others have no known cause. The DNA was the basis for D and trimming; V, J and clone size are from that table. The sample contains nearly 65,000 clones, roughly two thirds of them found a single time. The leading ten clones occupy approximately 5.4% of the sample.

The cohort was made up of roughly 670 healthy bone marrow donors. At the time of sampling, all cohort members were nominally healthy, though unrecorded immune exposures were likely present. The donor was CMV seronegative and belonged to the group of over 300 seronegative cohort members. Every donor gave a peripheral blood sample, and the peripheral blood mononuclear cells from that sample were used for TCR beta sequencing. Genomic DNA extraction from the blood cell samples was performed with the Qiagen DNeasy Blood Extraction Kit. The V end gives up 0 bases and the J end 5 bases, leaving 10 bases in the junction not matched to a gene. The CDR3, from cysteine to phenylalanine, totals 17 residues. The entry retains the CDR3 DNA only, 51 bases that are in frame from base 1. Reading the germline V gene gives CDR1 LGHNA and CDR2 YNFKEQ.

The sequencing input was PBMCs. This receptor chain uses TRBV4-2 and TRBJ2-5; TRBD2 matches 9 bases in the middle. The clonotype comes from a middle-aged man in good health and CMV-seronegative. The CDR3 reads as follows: CASSQEGSRGGVETQYF. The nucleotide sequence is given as TGTGCCAGCAGCCAAGAGGGATCGCGGGGGGGCGTGGAGACCCAGTACTTC.